These T cell receptor beta chains were read from a single sample in a study of Ad26.COV2.S vaccination and SARS-CoV-2 variants. The assay was immunoSEQ multiplex PCR, and TCRdb's table has in-frame clones only and misses some. The table has 290,000 or so clones, approximately 89% seen once. Here the sequenced sample was peripheral blood, taken in a trial of Ad26.COV2.S vaccine versus placebo. These receptors originate from a person aged 18-65 years who received the Ad26.COV2.S COVID-19 vaccine or a placebo. Both conserved end residues are part of each CDR3. Fields, in order: J gene, clone size, V gene, D gene, CDR3 protein, CDR3 DNA. A D gene is named only where the DNA matches it firmly. The listing skips clone size in some rows; elsewhere it reads once, few, many or a size class.

>TRBJ2-1|.|TRBV6-1|.
CASSEFNEQFF
TGTGCCAGCAGTGAATTCAATGAGCAGTTCTTC
>TRBJ2-4|.|TRBV15|.
CATSRDHRGAKNIQYF
TGTGCCACCAGCAGAGATCACAGAGGAGCCAAAAACATTCAGTACTTC
>TRBJ2-1|.|TRBV30|TRBD1
CAWSVFQQDRGFDEQFF
TGTGCCTGGAGTGTATTTCAACAGGACAGGGGGTTCGATGAGCAGTTCTTC
>TRBJ2-2|.|TRBV15|TRBD1
CATSSDSRGLFGELFF
TGTGCCACCAGCAGCGATAGCAGGGGGCTATTCGGGGAGCTGTTTTTT
>TRBJ1-5|few|TRBV6-2/TRBV6-3|.
CASSYAGGGQPQHF
TGTGCCAGCAGTTACGCCGGGGGCGGCCAGCCCCAGCATTTT
>TRBJ2-5|.|TRBV7-2|.
CASSLDSAQETQYF
TGTGCCAGCAGCTTAGATTCCGCGCAAGAGACCCAGTACTTC
>TRBJ2-2|.|TRBV7-2|TRBD2
CASSLVGLAGGRTGELFF
TGTGCCAGCAGCTTAGTCGGACTAGCGGGAGGTCGCACCGGGGAGCTGTTTTTT
>TRBJ1-1|.|TRBV7-3|.
CASRQNPGGGTEAFF
TGTGCCAGCAGACAAAACCCCGGGGGAGGAACTGAAGCTTTCTTT
>TRBJ2-1|.|TRBV3-1/TRBV3-2|.
CASSVTYNEQFF
TGTGCCAGCAGCGTCACCTACAATGAGCAGTTCTTC
>TRBJ1-6|.|TRBV27|TRBD1
CASSFAGQRSSYNSPLHF
TGTGCCAGCAGTTTTGCGGGACAGCGAAGCTCCTATAATTCACCCCTCCACTTT
>TRBJ2-5|.|TRBV12-5|TRBD1
CASGSDRGQNWETQYF
TGTGCTAGTGGTTCGGACAGGGGGCAAAATTGGGAGACCCAGTACTTC
>TRBJ2-1|.|TRBV19|.
CASSIGGGNEQFF
TGTGCCAGTAGTATAGGTGGAGGGAATGAGCAGTTCTTC
>TRBJ1-4|.|TRBV7-9|.
CASSLAGGEKLFF
TGTGCCAGCAGCTTAGCGGGCGGTGAAAAACTGTTTTTT
>TRBJ2-5|.|TRBV7-6|.
CASSLGATGGRETQYF
TGTGCCAGCAGCTTGGGGGCGACAGGAGGGAGAGAGACCCAGTACTTC
>TRBJ1-1|.|TRBV12-3/TRBV12-4|.
CASSPVLRDEAFF
TGTGCCAGCAGCCCAGTGCTAAGGGATGAAGCTTTCTTT
>TRBJ1-1|.|TRBV5-1|.
CASSLAGQGYEAFF
TGCGCCAGCAGCTTGGCCGGGCAGGGCTATGAAGCTTTCTTT
>TRBJ2-1|.|TRBV11-2|.
CASSTPTGDLDNEQFF
TGTGCCAGCAGCACACCCACGGGGGATTTGGACAATGAGCAGTTCTTC
>TRBJ1-3|.|TRBV13|.
CASSFPDRGNTIYF
TGTGCCAGCAGCTTCCCTGACAGAGGAAACACCATATATTTT
>TRBJ2-2|.|TRBV19|.
CASSKSSGPNTGELFF
TGTGCCAGTAGCAAGAGTTCTGGTCCGAACACCGGGGAGCTGTTTTTT
>TRBJ1-2|.|TRBV5-4|TRBD1
CASSDTGTGGAGYTF
TGTGCCAGCAGCGATACCGGGACAGGGGGGGCTGGCTACACCTTC
>TRBJ1-1|.|TRBV6-5|.
CASSYSVLGYTEAFF
TGTGCCAGCAGTTACTCGGTTCTGGGCTACACTGAAGCTTTCTTT
>TRBJ2-4|.|TRBV7-9|TRBD2
CASSSPTSGRAGAKNIQYF
TGTGCCAGCAGCTCCCCGACTAGCGGGAGGGCCGGGGCCAAAAACATTCAGTACTTC
>TRBJ1-2|.|TRBV3-1/TRBV3-2|.
CASSQLDRRLSGYTF
TGTGCCAGCAGCCAACTAGACAGGAGGTTGTCTGGCTACACCTTC
>TRBJ1-1|.|TRBV6-5|.
CASSYTSYTEAFF
TGTGCCAGCAGTTATACAAGTTACACTGAAGCTTTCTTT
>TRBJ2-6|.|TRBV9|TRBD1
CASSVAGDRGEGANVLTF
TGTGCCAGCAGCGTAGCCGGGGACAGGGGTGAGGGGGCCAACGTCCTGACTTTC
>TRBJ2-7|.|TRBV30|.
CAWSAPSEQYF
TGTGCCTGGAGCGCCCCCTCCGAGCAGTACTTC
>TRBJ2-7|.|TRBV7-2|.
CASSLSPSYEQYF
TGTGCCAGCAGCTTAAGCCCCTCCTACGAGCAGTACTTC
>TRBJ2-1|.|TRBV28|TRBD2
CASRGRGSFYNEQFF
TGTGCCAGCAGGGGACGCGGGAGCTTCTACAATGAGCAGTTCTTC
>TRBJ2-7|.|TRBV6-5|TRBD1
CASRPTGGRYEQYF
TGTGCCAGCAGACCGACAGGGGGAAGGTACGAGCAGTACTTC
>TRBJ1-2|.|TRBV2|.
CASRPGPRDYGYTF
TGTGCCAGCAGACCGGGGCCAAGGGACTATGGCTACACCTTC
>TRBJ2-7|.|TRBV27|.
CASSEPNSYEQYF
TGTGCCAGCAGTGAACCCAACTCCTACGAGCAGTACTTC
>TRBJ2-7|.|TRBV5-6|TRBD1
CASSRRTGNYEQYF
TGTGCCAGCAGCCGCAGGACAGGCAACTACGAGCAGTACTTC
>TRBJ2-5|.|TRBV14|.
CASSKGAGETQYF
TGTGCCAGCAGTAAAGGGGCAGGAGAGACCCAGTACTTC
>TRBJ1-1|few|TRBV29-1|TRBD1
CSVELTRDREKPKNTEAFF
TGCAGCGTTGAATTAACCCGGGACAGGGAAAAACCGAAGAACACTGAAGCTTTCTTT
>TRBJ2-1|.|TRBV3-1/TRBV3-2|.
CASSQSGESSYNEQFF
TGTGCCAGCAGCCAATCTGGGGAAAGCTCCTACAATGAGCAGTTCTTC
>TRBJ1-4|.|TRBV5-1|.
CASSPTTGGEKLFF
TGCGCCAGCAGCCCGACGACGGGCGGTGAAAAACTGTTTTTT
>TRBJ1-6|few|TRBV6-5|.
CASSYWTRLGGSPLHF
TGTGCCAGCAGTTACTGGACCCGTTTGGGAGGATCACCCCTCCACTTT
>TRBJ2-3|.|TRBV6-4|.
CASSDSETDTQYF
TGTGCCAGCAGTGACTCCGAAACAGATACGCAGTATTTT
>TRBJ1-2|.|TRBV27|.
CASSLSGLYGYTF
TGTGCCAGCAGTTTATCGGGGCTGTATGGCTACACCTTC
>TRBJ1-4|.|TRBV25-1|.
CASSAHVGGRDEKLFF
TGTGCCAGCAGTGCACACGTGGGGGGAAGGGACGAAAAACTGTTTTTT
>TRBJ2-7|.|TRBV19|.
CASSRSGAYEQYF
TGTGCCAGTAGTAGGTCCGGAGCCTACGAGCAGTACTTC
>TRBJ1-6|few|TRBV6-5|.
CASSYEGRGRSPLHF
TGTGCCAGCAGTTACGAGGGCAGGGGTCGCTCACCCCTCCACTTT
>TRBJ1-2|.|TRBV19|TRBD1
CATSEDRANYGYTF
TGTGCCACCTCCGAGGACAGGGCTAACTATGGCTACACCTTC
>TRBJ1-4|.|TRBV4-1|.
CASSQLIGWEKLFF
TGCGCCAGCAGCCAACTCATCGGGTGGGAAAAACTGTTTTTT
>TRBJ2-1|.|TRBV9|TRBD2
CASSVAVGLAGGSNEQFF
TGTGCCAGCAGCGTAGCAGTTGGGCTAGCGGGAGGAAGCAATGAGCAGTTCTTC
>TRBJ1-2|.|TRBV9|.
CASSVATSYGYTF
TGTGCCAGCAGCGTAGCTACTAGCTATGGCTACACCTTC
>TRBJ1-2|.|TRBV5-1|TRBD1
CASSLGQGTLSNYGYTF
TGCGCCAGCAGCTTGGGACAGGGAACTCTCAGCAACTATGGCTACACCTTC
>TRBJ2-3|.|TRBV20-1|.
CSAIRRDTQYF
TGCAGTGCTATCCGTCGGGATACGCAGTATTTT
>TRBJ2-3|once|TRBV5-1|.
CASHGSSSGRWSSTDTQYF
TGCGCCAGTCACGGATCTTCGAGCGGTCGGTGGTCTAGCACAGATACGCAGTATTTT